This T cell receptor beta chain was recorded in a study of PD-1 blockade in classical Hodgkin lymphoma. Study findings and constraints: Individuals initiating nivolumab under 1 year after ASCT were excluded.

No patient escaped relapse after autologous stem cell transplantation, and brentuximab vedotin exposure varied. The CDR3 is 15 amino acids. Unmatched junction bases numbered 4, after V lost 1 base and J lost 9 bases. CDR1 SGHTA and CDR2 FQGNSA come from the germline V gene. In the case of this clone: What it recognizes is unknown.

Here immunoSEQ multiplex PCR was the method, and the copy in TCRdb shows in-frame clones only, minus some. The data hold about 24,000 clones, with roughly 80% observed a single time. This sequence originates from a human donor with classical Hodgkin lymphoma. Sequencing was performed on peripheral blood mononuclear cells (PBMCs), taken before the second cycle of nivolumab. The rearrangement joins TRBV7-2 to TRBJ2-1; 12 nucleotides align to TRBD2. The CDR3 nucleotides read TGTGCCAGCAGCTTAGGACTAGCGGGAGTGGGTGAGCAGTTCTTC. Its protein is CASSLGLAGVGEQFF.